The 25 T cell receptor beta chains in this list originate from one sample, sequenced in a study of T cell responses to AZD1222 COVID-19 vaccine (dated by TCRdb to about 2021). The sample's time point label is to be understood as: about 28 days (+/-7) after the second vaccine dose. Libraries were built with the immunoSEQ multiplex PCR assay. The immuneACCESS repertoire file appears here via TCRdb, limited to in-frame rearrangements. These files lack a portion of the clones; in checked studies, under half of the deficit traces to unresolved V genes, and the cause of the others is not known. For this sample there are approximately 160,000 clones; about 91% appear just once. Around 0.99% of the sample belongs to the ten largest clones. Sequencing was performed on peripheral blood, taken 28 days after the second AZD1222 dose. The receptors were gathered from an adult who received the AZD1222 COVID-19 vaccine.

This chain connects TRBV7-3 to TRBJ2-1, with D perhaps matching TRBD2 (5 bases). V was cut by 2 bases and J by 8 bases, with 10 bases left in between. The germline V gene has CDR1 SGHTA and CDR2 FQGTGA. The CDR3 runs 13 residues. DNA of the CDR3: TGTGCCAGCAGCTTACTGGGGAGCGATGAGCAGTTCTTC. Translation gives CASSLLGSDEQFF.

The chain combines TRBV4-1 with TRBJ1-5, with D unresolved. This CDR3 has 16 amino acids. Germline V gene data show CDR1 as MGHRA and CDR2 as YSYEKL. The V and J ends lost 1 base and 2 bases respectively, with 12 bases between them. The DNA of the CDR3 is TGCGCCAGCAGCCAAGGGTTTACGGGTGGCAATCAGCCCCAGCATTTT. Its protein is CASSQGFTGGNQPQHF.

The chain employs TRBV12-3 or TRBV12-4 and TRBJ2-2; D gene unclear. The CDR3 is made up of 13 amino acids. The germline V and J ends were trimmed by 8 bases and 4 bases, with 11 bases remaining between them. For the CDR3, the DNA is TGTGCCAGCCGCAGGACGCTCACCGGGGAGCTGTTTTTT. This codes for CASRRTLTGELFF.

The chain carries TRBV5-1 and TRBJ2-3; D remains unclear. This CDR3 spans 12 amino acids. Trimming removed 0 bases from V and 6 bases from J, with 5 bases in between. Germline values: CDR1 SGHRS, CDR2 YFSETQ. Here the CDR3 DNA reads TGCGCCAGCAGCTTGGCCACGGATACGCAGTATTTT. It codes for CASSLATDTQYF.

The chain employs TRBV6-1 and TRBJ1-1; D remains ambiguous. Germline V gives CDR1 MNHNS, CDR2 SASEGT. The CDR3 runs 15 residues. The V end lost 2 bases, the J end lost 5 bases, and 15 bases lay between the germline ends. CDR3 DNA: TGTGCCAGCAGTGAATACCATTGGAGGGATACTGAAGCTTTCTTT. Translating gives CASSEYHWRDTEAFF.

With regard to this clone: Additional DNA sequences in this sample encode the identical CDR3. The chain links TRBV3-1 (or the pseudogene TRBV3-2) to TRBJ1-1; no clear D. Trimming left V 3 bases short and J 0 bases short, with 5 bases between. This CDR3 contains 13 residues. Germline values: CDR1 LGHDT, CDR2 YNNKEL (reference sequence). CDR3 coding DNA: TGTGCCAGCAGCCAGGTAATGAACACTGAAGCTTTCTTT. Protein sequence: CASSQVMNTEAFF.

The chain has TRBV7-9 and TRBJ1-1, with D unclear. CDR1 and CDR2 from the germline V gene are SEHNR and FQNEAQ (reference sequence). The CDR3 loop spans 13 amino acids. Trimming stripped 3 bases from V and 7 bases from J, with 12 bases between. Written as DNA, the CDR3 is TGTGCCAGCAGCTTCCCAGACAAGGATGAAGCTTTCTTT. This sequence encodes CASSFPDKDEAFF.

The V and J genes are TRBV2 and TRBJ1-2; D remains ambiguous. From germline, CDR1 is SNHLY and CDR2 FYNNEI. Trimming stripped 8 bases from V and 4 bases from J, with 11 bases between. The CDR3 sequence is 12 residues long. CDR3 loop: CASSRAAYGYTF. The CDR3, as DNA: TGTGCCAGCTCCCGGGCTGCCTATGGCTACACCTTC. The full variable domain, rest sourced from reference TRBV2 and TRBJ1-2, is EPEVTQTPSHQVTQMGQEVILRCVPISNHLYFYWYRQILGQKVEFLVSFYNNEISEKSEIFDDQFSVERPDGSNFTLKIRSTKLEDSAMYFCASSRAAYGYTFGSGTRLTVV.

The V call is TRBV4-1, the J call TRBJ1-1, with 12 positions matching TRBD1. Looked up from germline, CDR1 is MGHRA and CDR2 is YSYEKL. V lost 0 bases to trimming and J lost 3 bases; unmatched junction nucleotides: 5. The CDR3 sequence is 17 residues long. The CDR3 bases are TGCGCCAGCAGCCAAGATAAGGGGACAGGGGGCTACACTGAAGCTTTCTTT. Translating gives CASSQDKGTGGYTEAFF.

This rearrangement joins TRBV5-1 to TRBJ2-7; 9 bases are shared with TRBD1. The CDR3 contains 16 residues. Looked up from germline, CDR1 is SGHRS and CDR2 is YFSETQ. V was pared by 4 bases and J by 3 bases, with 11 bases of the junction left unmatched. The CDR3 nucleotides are TGCGCCAGCAGCGAAGGATACGGGACAGGGTACTACGAGCAGTACTTC. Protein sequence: CASSEGYGTGYYEQYF.

DNA of the CDR3: TGTGCCAGCAGTGGGACAGGGAGAGAGACCCAGTACTTC. Amino acids: CASSGTGRETQYF. This chain uses TRBV6-6 with TRBJ2-5, with 9 bases lining up with TRBD1. With V trimmed by 5 bases and J by 4 bases, 2 bases remained unmatched. The germline gives CDR1 MNHNY, CDR2 SVGAGI (reference sequence). The length of the CDR3 is 13 residues.

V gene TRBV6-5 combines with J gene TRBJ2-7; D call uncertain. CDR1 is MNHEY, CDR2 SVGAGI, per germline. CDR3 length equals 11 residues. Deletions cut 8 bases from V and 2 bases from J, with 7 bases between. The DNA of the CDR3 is TGTGCCAGCCGCTCCCCCTACGAGCAGTACTTC. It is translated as CASRSPYEQYF.

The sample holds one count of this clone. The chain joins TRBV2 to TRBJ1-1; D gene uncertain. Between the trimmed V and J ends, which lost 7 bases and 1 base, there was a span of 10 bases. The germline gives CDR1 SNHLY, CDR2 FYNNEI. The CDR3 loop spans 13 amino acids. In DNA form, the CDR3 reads TGTGCCAGCATTAGGGAGGGGAACACTGAAGCTTTCTTT. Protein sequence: CASIREGNTEAFF.

The CDR3 coding sequence is TGCGCCAGCAGCCAATTAGGGACTTCCAGCACAGATACGCAGTATTTT. Its translation is CASSQLGTSSTDTQYF. The V and J genes are TRBV4-1 and TRBJ2-3, with D tentatively TRBD2 (6 bases). Looked up from germline, CDR1 is MGHRA and CDR2 is YSYEKL. The CDR3 is 16 amino acids. V dropped 2 bases and J dropped 0 bases, with 12 bases sitting between them.

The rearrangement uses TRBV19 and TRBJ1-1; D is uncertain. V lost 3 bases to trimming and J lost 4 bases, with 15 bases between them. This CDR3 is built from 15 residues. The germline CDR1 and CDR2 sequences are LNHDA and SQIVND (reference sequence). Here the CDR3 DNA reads TGTGCCAGTAGTATCCCGAGCGCCTTCGGCACTGAAGCTTTCTTT. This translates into CASSIPSAFGTEAFF. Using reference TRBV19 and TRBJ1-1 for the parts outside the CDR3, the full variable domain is DGGITQSPKYLFRKEGQNVTLSCEQNLNHDAMYWYRQDPGQGLRLIYYSQIVNDFQKGDIAEGYSVSREKKESFPLTVTSAQKNPTAFYLCASSIPSAFGTEAFFGQGTRLTVV.

The CDR3 nucleotides are TGTGCCAGCAGCCAAGTAGCAGGGGCTAACTATGGCTACACCTTC. It codes for CASSQVAGANYGYTF. V usage is TRBV14 and J usage is TRBJ1-2; D possibly corresponds to TRBD1 (6 bases). CDR1 and CDR2 from the germline V gene are SGHDN and FVKESK. The CDR3 has 15 residues. The germline V and J ends were trimmed by 1 base and 0 bases, with 9 bases remaining between them. The entire variable domain, with the rest obtained from reference TRBV14 and TRBJ1-2, is as follows: EAGVTQFPSHSVIEKGQTVTLRCDPISGHDNLYWYRRVMGKEIKFLLHFVKESKQDESGMPNNRFLAERTGGTYSTLKVQPAELEDSGVYFCASSQVAGANYGYTFGSGTRLTVV.

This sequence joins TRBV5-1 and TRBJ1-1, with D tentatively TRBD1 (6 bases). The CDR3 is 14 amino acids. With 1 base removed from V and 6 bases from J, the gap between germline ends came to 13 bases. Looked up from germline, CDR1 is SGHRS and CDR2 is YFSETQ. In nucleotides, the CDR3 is TGCGCCAGCAGCTTGTTAAAGGAGGGGGCTGAAGCTTTCTTT. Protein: CASSLLKEGAEAFF.

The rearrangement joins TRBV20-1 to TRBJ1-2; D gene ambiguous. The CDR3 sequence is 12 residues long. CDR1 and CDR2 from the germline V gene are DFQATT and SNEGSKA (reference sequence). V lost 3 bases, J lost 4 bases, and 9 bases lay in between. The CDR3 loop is CSASKSVYGYTF. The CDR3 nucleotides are TGCAGTGCTAGTAAATCGGTCTATGGCTACACCTTC.

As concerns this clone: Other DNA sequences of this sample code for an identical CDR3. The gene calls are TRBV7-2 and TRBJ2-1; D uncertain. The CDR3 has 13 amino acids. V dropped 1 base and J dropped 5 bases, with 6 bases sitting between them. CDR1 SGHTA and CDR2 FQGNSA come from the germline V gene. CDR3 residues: CASSLGPNNEQFF. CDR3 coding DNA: TGTGCCAGCAGCTTAGGGCCAAACAATGAGCAGTTCTTC.

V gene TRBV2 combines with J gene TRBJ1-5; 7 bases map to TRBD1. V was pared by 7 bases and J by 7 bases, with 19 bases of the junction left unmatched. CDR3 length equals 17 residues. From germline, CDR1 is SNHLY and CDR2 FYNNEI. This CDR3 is CASNPTPSRQGGQPQHF. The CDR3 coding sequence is TGTGCCAGCAACCCAACCCCCTCTAGACAGGGAGGGCAGCCCCAGCATTTT.

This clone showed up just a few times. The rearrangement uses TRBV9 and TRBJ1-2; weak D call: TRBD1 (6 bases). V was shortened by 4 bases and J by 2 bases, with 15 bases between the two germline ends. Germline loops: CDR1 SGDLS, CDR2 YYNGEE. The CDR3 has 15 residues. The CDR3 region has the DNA TGTGCCAGCAGCCCCACCGGACAGAGCAACTATGGCTACACCTTC. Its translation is CASSPTGQSNYGYTF. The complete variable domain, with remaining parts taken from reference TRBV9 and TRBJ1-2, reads DSGVTQTPKHLITATGQRVTLRCSPRSGDLSVYWYQQSLDQGLQFLIQYYNGEERAKGNILERFSAQQFPDLHSELNLSSLELGDSALYFCASSPTGQSNYGYTFGSGTRLTVV.

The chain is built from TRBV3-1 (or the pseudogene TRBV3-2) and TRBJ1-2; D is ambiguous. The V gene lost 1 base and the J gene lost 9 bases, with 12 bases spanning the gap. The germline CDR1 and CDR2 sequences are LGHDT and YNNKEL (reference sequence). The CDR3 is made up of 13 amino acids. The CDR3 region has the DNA TGTGCCAGCAGCCAAGCCAGCCTTAGCAGCTACACCTTC. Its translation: CASSQASLSSYTF.

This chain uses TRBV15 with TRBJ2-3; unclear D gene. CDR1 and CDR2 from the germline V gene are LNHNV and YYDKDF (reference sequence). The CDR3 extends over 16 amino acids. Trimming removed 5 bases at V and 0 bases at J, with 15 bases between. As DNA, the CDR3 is TGTGCCACCAGCGTGGTACGGACCGCTAGCACAGATACGCAGTATTTT. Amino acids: CATSVVRTASTDTQYF.

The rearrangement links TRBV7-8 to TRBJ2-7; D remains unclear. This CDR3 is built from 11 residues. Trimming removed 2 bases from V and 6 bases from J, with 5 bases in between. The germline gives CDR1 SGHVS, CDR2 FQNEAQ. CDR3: CASSLTSEQYF. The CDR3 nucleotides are TGTGCCAGCAGCTTAACCTCCGAGCAGTACTTC.

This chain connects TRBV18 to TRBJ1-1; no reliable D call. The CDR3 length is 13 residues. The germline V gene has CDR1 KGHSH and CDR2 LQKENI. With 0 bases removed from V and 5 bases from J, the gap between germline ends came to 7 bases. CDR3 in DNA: TGTGCCAGCTCACCACCGATGAGGACTGAAGCTTTCTTT. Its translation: CASSPPMRTEAFF. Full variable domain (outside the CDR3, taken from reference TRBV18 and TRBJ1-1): NAGVMQNPRHLVRRRGQEARLRCSPMKGHSHVYWYRQLPEEGLKFMVYLQKENIIDESGMPKERFSAEFPKEGPSILRIQQVVRGDSAAYFCASSPPMRTEAFFGQGTRLTVV.